This section outlines one T cell receptor beta chain sequence together with its context. The antigen is undetermined. This sample is drawn from a study of T cells in Graves' hyperthyroidism and ophthalmopathy. Study-level findings and limits: Appearing also in blood were most of the thyroid clonotypes expanded above 0.001.

Diagnoses were made from clinical symptoms, serum measures (thyroxine and TRAb), thyroid ultrasound and orbital computed tomography. RNA transcripts served as the template for amplifying TCR beta CDR3 regions. HTBI primers were the set used in a first-round RT-PCR of the TCR CDR3. TCRdb reanalysed the multiplex PCR reads using MiXCR and keeps one entry per CDR3 protein. Among about 610,000 distinct CDR3 sequences listed, roughly 46% were seen once. Looked up from germline, CDR1 is SGHAT and CDR2 is FQDESV (reference sequence). The CDR3 sequence is 16 residues long. This receptor was identified in a woman in her late teens or twenties with Graves' hyperthyroidism. J is TRBJ2-6 and V is TRBV11-1, with 11 positions matching TRBD2. Near its end, the DNA agrees better with TRBJ2-1, so the J call may be wrong. Material for sequencing was peripheral blood or thyroid tissue (not recorded which). The CDR3 DNA is TGTGCCAGCAGCCCCGCCCCCGGGACTAGCGGAATAAGGCAGTTCTTC. This sequence encodes CASSPAPGTSGIRQFF.